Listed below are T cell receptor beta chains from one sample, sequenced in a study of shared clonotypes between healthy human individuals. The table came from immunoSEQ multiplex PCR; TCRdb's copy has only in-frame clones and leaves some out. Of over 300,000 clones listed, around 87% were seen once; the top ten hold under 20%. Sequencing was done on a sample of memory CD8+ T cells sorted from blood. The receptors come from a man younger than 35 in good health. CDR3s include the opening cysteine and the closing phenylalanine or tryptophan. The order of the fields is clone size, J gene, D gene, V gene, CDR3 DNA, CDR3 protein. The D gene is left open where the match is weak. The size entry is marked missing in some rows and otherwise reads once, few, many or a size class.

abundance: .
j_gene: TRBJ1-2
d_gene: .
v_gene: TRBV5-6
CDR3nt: TGTGCCAGCAGTTTTGAGTGGGACTATGGCTACACCTTC
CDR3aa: CASSFEWDYGYTF

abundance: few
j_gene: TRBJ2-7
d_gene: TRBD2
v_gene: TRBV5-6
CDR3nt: TGTGCCAGCATGGTCAGGGTAATAGCGGGAGGCAACGAGCAGTACTTC
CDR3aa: CASMVRVIAGGNEQYF

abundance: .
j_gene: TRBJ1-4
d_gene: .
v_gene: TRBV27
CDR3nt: TGTGCCAGCAGTTTCAATGGGGGTTCAACTAATGAAAAACTGTTTTTT
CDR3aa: CASSFNGGSTNEKLFF

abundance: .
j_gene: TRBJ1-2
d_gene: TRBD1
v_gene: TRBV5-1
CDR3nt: TGCGCCAGCAGCTCCTATCTTGAAGGGGGCGAGGGCTATGGCTACACCTTC
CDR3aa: CASSSYLEGGEGYGYTF

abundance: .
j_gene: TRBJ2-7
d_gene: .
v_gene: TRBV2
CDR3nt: TGTGCCAGCAGTGACACGGACTCCTACGAGCAGTACTTC
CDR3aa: CASSDTDSYEQYF

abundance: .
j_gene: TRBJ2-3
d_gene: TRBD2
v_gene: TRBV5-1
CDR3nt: TGCGCCAGCACGAAGGGACTAGCGATAGATACGCAGTATTTT
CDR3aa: CASTKGLAIDTQYF

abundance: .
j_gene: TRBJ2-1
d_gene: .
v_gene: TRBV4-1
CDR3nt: TGCGCCAGCAGCCCCTACGTGCTAGCAGCAACCTACAATGAGCAGTTCTTC
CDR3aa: CASSPYVLAATYNEQFF

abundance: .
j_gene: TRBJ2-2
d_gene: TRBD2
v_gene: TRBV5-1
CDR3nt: TGCGCCAGCAGCGCTCAGCGGGACCACTTCACCGGGGAGCTGTTTTTT
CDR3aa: CASSAQRDHFTGELFF

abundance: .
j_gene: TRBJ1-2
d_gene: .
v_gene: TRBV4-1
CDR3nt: TGCGCCAGCAGCCAAACCCCCCTGGGGAGGGCCCTAAACTATGGCTACACCTTC
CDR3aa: CASSQTPLGRALNYGYTF

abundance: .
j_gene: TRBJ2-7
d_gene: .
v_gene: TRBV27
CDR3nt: TGTGCCAGCAGTCCCTCGACAGCTTACGAGCAGTACTTC
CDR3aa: CASSPSTAYEQYF

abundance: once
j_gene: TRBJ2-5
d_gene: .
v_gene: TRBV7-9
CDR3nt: TGTGCCAGCTGGGGCCCTCAAGAGACCCAGTACTTC
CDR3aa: CASWGPQETQYF

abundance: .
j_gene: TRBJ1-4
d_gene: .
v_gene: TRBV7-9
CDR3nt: TGTGCCAGCAGCTTACGGGGTGGGGAAAAACTGTTTTTT
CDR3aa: CASSLRGGEKLFF

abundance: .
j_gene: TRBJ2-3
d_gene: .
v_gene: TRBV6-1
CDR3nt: TGTGCCAGCAGTGAAACCCCCAGGGGCCCAGATACGCAGTATTTT
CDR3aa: CASSETPRGPDTQYF

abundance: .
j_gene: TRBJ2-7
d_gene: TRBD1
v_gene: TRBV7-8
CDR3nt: TGTGCCAGCAGCCTCCGGGACAGGCCTGCAACCTACGAGCAGTACTTC
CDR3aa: CASSLRDRPATYEQYF

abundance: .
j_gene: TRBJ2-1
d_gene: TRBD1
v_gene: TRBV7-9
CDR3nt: TGTGCCAGCAGCTTAGCGGGGGACAGGGAGGATGAGCAGTTCTTC
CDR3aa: CASSLAGDREDEQFF

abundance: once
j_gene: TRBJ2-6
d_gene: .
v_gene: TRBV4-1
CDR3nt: TGCGCCAGCAAAGCTTACGGGGGCTCTGGGGCCAACGTCCTGACTTTC
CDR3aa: CASKAYGGSGANVLTF

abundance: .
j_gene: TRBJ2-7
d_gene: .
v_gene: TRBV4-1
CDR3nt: TGCGCCAGCAGCCAGCCCACCTTGGACGAGCAGTACTTC
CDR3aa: CASSQPTLDEQYF

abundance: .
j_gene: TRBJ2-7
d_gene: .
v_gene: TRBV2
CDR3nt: TGTGCCAGCAGTGTATCACTGCAGTATCCCGCTAACGAGCAGTACTTC
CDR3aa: CASSVSLQYPANEQYF

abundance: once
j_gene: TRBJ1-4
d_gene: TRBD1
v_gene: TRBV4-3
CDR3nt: TGCGCCAGCAGCCAAGAAAGCTACTGGGACAGGAATCCTGAAAAACTGTTTTTT
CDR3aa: CASSQESYWDRNPEKLFF

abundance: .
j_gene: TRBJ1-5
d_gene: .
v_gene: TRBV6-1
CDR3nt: TGTGCCAGCAGTGATGACAGGTTCCATCAGCCCCAGCATTTT
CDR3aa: CASSDDRFHQPQHF

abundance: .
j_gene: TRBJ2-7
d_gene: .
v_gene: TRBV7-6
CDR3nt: TGTGCCAGCAGTCACACAGGGACCTACGAGCAGTACTTC
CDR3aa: CASSHTGTYEQYF

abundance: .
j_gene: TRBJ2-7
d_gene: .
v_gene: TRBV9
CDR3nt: TGTGCCAGCAGCGTAGACGTAGACCAGGGGTTCGGCGAGCAGTACTTC
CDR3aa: CASSVDVDQGFGEQYF

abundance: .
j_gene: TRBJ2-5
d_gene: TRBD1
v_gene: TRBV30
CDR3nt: TGTGCCTGGAGTGTAGGGGACAGTCAAGAGACCCAGTACTTC
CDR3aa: CAWSVGDSQETQYF

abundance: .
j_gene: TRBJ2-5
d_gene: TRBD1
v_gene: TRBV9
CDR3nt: TGTGCCAGCAGCGTATACGGGACAGGCCAAGAGACCCAGTACTTC
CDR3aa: CASSVYGTGQETQYF

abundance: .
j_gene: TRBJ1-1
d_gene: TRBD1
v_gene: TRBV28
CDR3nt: TGTGCCAGCAGTCTAGGGACAGCTAAAGGTGCTTTCTTT
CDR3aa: CASSLGTAKGAFF

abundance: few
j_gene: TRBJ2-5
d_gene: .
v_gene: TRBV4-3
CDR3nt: TGCGCCAGCAGCCAAGTATACCGAGAGACCCAGTACTTC
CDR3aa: CASSQVYRETQYF

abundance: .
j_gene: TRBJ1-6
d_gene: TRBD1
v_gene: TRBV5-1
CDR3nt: TGCGCCAGCAGCTTGGTAGGGACAGGGGCCTATAATTCACCCCTCCACTTT
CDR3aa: CASSLVGTGAYNSPLHF

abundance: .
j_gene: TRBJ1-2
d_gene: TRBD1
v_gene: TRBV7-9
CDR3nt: TGTGCCAGCAGCTTAGGAGGGGGCGGCTATGGCTACACCTTC
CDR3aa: CASSLGGGGYGYTF

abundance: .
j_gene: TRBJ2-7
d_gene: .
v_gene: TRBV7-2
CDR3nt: TGTGCCAGCAGCTTAGCGGTAGACGAGCAGTACTTC
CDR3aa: CASSLAVDEQYF

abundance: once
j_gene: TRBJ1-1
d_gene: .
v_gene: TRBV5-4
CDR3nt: TGTGCCAGCAGCTTTGGGACAAATCAAGAAGCTTTCTTT
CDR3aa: CASSFGTNQEAFF

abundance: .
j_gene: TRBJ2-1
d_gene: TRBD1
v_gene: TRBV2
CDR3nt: TGTGCCAGCAGTTTTTACAGGGGGCACGAGCAGTTCTTC
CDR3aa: CASSFYRGHEQFF

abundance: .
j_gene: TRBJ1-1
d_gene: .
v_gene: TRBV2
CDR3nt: TGTGCCAGCAGTGATCCAGTGAACACTGAAGCTTTCTTT
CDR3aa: CASSDPVNTEAFF

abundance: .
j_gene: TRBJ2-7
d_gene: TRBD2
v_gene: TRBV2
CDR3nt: TGTGCCAGCAGTGAAGGGATGGCGGGAGAGAGTTACGAGCAGTACTTC
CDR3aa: CASSEGMAGESYEQYF

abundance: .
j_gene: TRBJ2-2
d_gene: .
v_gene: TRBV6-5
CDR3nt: TGTGCCAGCTGCTACGAGAACACCGGGGAGCTGTTTTTT
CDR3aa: CASCYENTGELFF